The next 32 T cell receptor beta chains were all read from a single sample in a study of T-cell memory formation after mild COVID-19 (dated by TCRdb to about 2021). The library was prepared using 5' RACE. The reads were generated on an Illumina NovaSeq 6000. TCRdb passed the public sequencing reads through fastp at Q25 and MiXCR, retaining productive beta sequences. Every CDR3 protein is listed once, alongside the most common genes and DNA of its rows. In this sample the table shows 530,000 or so distinct CDR3 sequences, roughly 17% of which occur a single time. Roughly 8.2% of the sample comes from the top ten. The sequencing input was PBMCs or a T cell subset sorted from them (not recorded which). These receptors all stem from an adult woman who had mild COVID-19 (a few samples of this study predate the infection). The sample titles of this study are shuffled in the database, so cell type and time point are left out; the donor was told from shared clones.

This clonotype came up many times. The CDR3 coding sequence is TGCGCCAGCAGCCCGACTAGCGGGGGGGCCGATTTCTCCTACGAGCAGTACTTC. Amino acids: CASSPTSGGADFSYEQYF. The chain couples TRBV4-1 to TRBJ2-7, with TRBD2 matching 14 bases. CDR3 size: 18 residues. Per the germline V gene, CDR1 is MGHRA and CDR2 is YSYEKL. V lost 4 bases and J lost 0; bases outside the gene matches: 8.

This clonotype was found a few times. The genes are TRBV12-3 or TRBV12-4 and TRBJ2-1; tentative D call: TRBD1 (6 bases). The CDR3 runs to 11 residues. Trimming left V 5 bases short and J 15 bases short, with 14 bases between. Here the CDR3 DNA reads TGTGCCAGCAGTCCACAGGGTCTTCCGTTCTTC. Its protein product is CASSPQGLPFF.

The gene calls are TRBV5-5 and TRBJ1-2, with a tentative D call TRBD1 (6 bases). CDR1 and CDR2 from the germline V gene are SGHKS and YYEKEE (reference sequence). The CDR3 runs 14 residues. Trimming pared 5 bases from V and 5 bases from J, leaving 16 bases between. In DNA form, the CDR3 reads TGTGCCAGCAGTCGAGAACTACAGGGTTATGGCTACACCTTC. This translates into CASSRELQGYGYTF.

The chain has TRBV7-2 and TRBJ2-2; 9 positions agree with TRBD2. The CDR3 runs to 16 residues. With 4 bases clipped from V and 3 bases from J, the junction kept 6 bases outside the gene matches. Germline CDR1 reads SGHTA; CDR2 reads FQGNSA. CDR3 coding DNA: TGTGCCAGCAGCTGGGGGGTAGCGGGGGACACCGGGGAGCTGTTTTTT. It encodes CASSWGVAGDTGELFF.

This chain joins TRBV18 and TRBJ2-7; D is perhaps TRBD1 (6 bases). Germline loops: CDR1 KGHSH, CDR2 LQKENI. V gave up 6 bases and J gave up 3 bases, with 9 bases separating them. The CDR3 spans 12 residues. The CDR3 spells CASSADSYEQYF. The CDR3 DNA reads TGTGCCAGCTCTGCGGACAGCTACGAGCAGTACTTC.

The table lists this clonotype with a few counts. The gene calls are TRBV3-1 and TRBJ2-7; no firm D call. Trimming stripped 3 bases from V and 0 bases from J, with 3 bases between. CDR3 length equals 12 residues. Germline V gives CDR1 LGHDT, CDR2 YNNKEL (reference sequence). CDR3 coding DNA: TGTGCCAGCAGCCATGTCTCCTACGAGCAGTACTTC. As protein: CASSHVSYEQYF.

This clonotype was counted only a few times. The chain carries TRBV18 and TRBJ2-4; no clear D gene. CDR3 length: 13 residues. V lost 5 bases to trimming and J lost 4 bases, with 9 bases between them. CDR1 is KGHSH, CDR2 LQKENI, per germline. The CDR3 DNA follows: TGTGCCAGCTCAGAGACGAGGAAAAACATTCAGTACTTC. Protein product: CASSETRKNIQYF. The whole variable domain, remainder taken from reference TRBV18 and TRBJ2-4, is NAGVMQNPRHLVRRRGQEARLRCSPMKGHSHVYWYRQLPEEGLKFMVYLQKENIIDESGMPKERFSAEFPKEGPSILRIQQVVRGDSAAYFCASSETRKNIQYFGAGTRLSVL.

The sample holds many counts of this clonotype. The rearrangement joins TRBV18 to TRBJ2-3; 10 bases match TRBD1. The V and J ends lost 3 bases and 1 base, in that order; junction bases with no gene match: 4. This CDR3 comprises 16 residues. CDR1 and CDR2 from the germline V gene are KGHSH and LQKENI. The CDR3 loop is CASSPWTGGRTDTQYF. The CDR3 coding sequence is TGTGCCAGCTCACCCTGGACAGGGGGTCGCACAGATACGCAGTATTTT.

V usage is TRBV7-8 and J usage is TRBJ1-2, with 9 positions matching TRBD1. Germline CDR1 SGHVS, CDR2 FQNEAQ. The trim removed 1 base at V and 5 bases at J, leaving 2 bases unmatched. The CDR3 extends over 14 amino acids. CDR3 loop: CASSLGDREYGYTF. CDR3 DNA sequence: TGTGCCAGCAGCTTAGGGGACAGGGAATATGGCTACACCTTC.

This chain uses TRBV27 with TRBJ1-5; D is undetermined. Germline-derived CDR1 and CDR2 are MNHEY and SMNVEV (reference sequence). This CDR3 has 16 residues. Trimming removed 4 bases at V and 3 bases at J, with 16 bases between. The CDR3 DNA reads as TGTGCCAGCAGTTCTTCCGGATGGGATTTCAATCAGCCCCAGCATTTT. Its protein is CASSSSGWDFNQPQHF.

The V gene is TRBV7-8, the J gene TRBJ2-7; no clear D. This CDR3 comprises 13 residues. Trimming stripped 2 bases from V and 2 bases from J, with 7 bases between. Looked up from germline, CDR1 is SGHVS and CDR2 is FQNEAQ. In DNA form, the CDR3 reads TGTGCCAGCAGCTTATTGACGGCCTACGAGCAGTACTTC. Translating gives CASSLLTAYEQYF.

This rearrangement joins TRBV30 to TRBJ2-7; TRBD1 or TRBD2 may be the D gene (5 bases each). This CDR3 is built from 12 residues. The V gene's germline CDR1 is GTSNPN and CDR2 SVGIG (reference sequence). Trimming removed 5 bases from V and 0 bases from J, with 8 bases in between. The CDR3 nucleotides read TGTGCCTGGGAGGGGTCCTCCTACGAGCAGTACTTC. As protein: CAWEGSSYEQYF.

This clonotype has just a few counts. CDR3 loop: CSARDLGVSYNEQFF. CDR3 sequence (DNA): TGCAGTGCTAGAGATCTGGGGGTCTCCTACAATGAGCAGTTCTTC. V usage is TRBV20-1 and J usage is TRBJ2-1, with D perhaps TRBD1 or TRBD2 (5 bases each). Germline CDR1 DFQATT, CDR2 SNEGSKA (reference sequence). V lost 0 bases and J 0 bases, leaving 9 bases between the germline ends. This CDR3 is 15 amino acids long.

This clonotype has only a few counts. CDR3 sequence (DNA): TGCAGTGCTAGGCCCCTTCTAGCGGGGGGTCTAACGATCACAGATACGCAGTATTTT. Translated, it gives CSARPLLAGGLTITDTQYF. The chain is built from TRBV20-1 and TRBJ2-3; 11 bases are shared with TRBD2. CDR1 is DFQATT and CDR2 is SNEGSKA in the germline V gene (reference sequence). V was clipped by 3 bases and J by 2 bases; unmatched bases: 16. The CDR3 is 19 residues long.

The chain carries TRBV5-1 and TRBJ1-6; 7 nucleotides line up with TRBD1. The J segment lost 4 bases and the V segment lost 4 bases, leaving 11 bases of the junction unmatched. CDR1 and CDR2 from the germline V gene are SGHRS and YFSETQ. The CDR3 totals 17 residues. The CDR3 spells CASSARQGTAYNSPLHF. Here the CDR3 DNA reads TGCGCCAGCAGCGCCCGACAGGGTACGGCGTATAATTCACCCCTCCACTTT.

In this sample, this clonotype turned up a few times. The J gene is TRBJ2-3, the V gene TRBV7-2, with D perhaps TRBD1 or TRBD2 (5 bases each). This CDR3 spans 13 amino acids. The V end lost 1 base, the J end lost 4 bases, and 6 bases lay between the germline ends. Germline V gives CDR1 SGHTA, CDR2 FQGNSA. The CDR3 loop is CASSLGGPDTQYF. CDR3 sequence (DNA): TGTGCCAGCAGCTTAGGGGGACCAGATACGCAGTATTTT.

This clonotype was picked up a small number of times. The V and J genes are TRBV20-1 and TRBJ1-5; D ambiguous. CDR3 length equals 13 residues. Germline V gives CDR1 DFQATT, CDR2 SNEGSKA (reference sequence). Trimming removed 2 bases at V and 3 bases at J, with 8 bases between. Written as DNA, the CDR3 is TGCAGTGCTAGACCGAGACTCAATCAGCCCCAGCATTTT. This gives the protein CSARPRLNQPQHF.

This clonotype was observed a few times. The chain carries TRBV6-1 and TRBJ1-3, with D possibly TRBD1 on 5 matching bases. Trimming removed 1 base at V and 4 bases at J, with 11 bases between. Germline CDR1 MNHNS, CDR2 SASEGT. The CDR3 spans 15 residues. The DNA of the CDR3 is TGTGCCAGCAGTGAAGATGGGGGGTACGGAAACACCATATATTTT. This codes for CASSEDGGYGNTIYF.

This chain joins TRBV10-3 and TRBJ2-7, with 9 nucleotides matching TRBD2. Germline CDR1 and CDR2: ENHRY and SYGVKD. V lost 3 bases and J lost 7; bases outside the gene matches: 10. The CDR3 spans 15 residues. This CDR3 is CAISEGGLALEEQYF. The CDR3 bases are TGTGCCATCAGTGAAGGGGGACTAGCCCTCGAGGAGCAGTACTTC.

This clonotype has only a few counts. The chain employs TRBV7-8 and TRBJ2-7; 7 bases agree with TRBD1. CDR3 size: 20 residues. CDR1 SGHVS and CDR2 FQNEAQ come from the germline V gene. Unmatched junction bases numbered 21, after V lost 0 bases and J lost 4 bases. CDR3 nucleotides: TGTGCCAGCAGCTTAGCGCTCCAGCAGGGGGTGACCCCGGAAAGATACGAGCAGTACTTC. Amino acids: CASSLALQQGVTPERYEQYF.

This clonotype was observed many times. This chain links TRBV30 with TRBJ1-1, with D possibly TRBD1 on 5 matching bases. The V end was cut by 2 bases, the J end by 6 bases, with 16 bases between. The CDR3 runs to 14 residues. Germline values: CDR1 GTSNPN, CDR2 SVGIG (reference sequence). In DNA, the CDR3 is TGTGCCTGGAGTAAGGGGCCCGCTAGGTCTGAAGCTTTCTTT. This codes for CAWSKGPARSEAFF.

The chain joins TRBV3-1 to TRBJ2-1, with a tentative D call TRBD1 (6 bases). In germline, CDR1 is LGHDT, CDR2 YNNKEL (reference sequence). The CDR3 has 15 residues. V lost 4 bases and J lost 4, with 14 bases in between. Here the CDR3 DNA reads TGTGCCAGCAGCCTATTTTGGGGGCCTTACAATGAGCAGTTCTTC. Amino acid sequence: CASSLFWGPYNEQFF.

CDR3 sequence reads: CSVETGGMTEAFF. The CDR3 nucleotides read TGCAGCGTTGAAACAGGGGGCATGACTGAAGCTTTCTTT. The chain links TRBV29-1 to TRBJ1-1, with 9 bases identical to TRBD1. The germline V gene has CDR1 SQVTM and CDR2 ANQGSEA. The CDR3 loop spans 13 amino acids. V shed 2 bases and J 5 bases; nucleotides not matched to a gene: 3.

The rearrangement uses TRBV6-5 and TRBJ1-3; D perhaps matches TRBD1 (6 bases). V shed 8 bases and J shed 1 base, with 15 bases lying between them. The CDR3 has 15 residues. Germline loops: CDR1 MNHEY, CDR2 SVGAGI. The CDR3 coding sequence is TGTGCCAGCCGCGTGGGCAGGGGATCTGGAAACACCATATATTTT. This codes for CASRVGRGSGNTIYF.

This clonotype has only a few counts. V and J are TRBV5-1 and TRBJ1-2; maybe TRBD1 (5 bases). Trimming left V 2 bases short and J 1 base short, with 15 bases between. CDR3 size: 16 residues. The germline CDR1 and CDR2 sequences are SGHRS and YFSETQ. This chain's CDR3 is CASSFRDEPFNYGYTF. CDR3 DNA: TGCGCCAGCAGCTTCCGGGACGAACCTTTTAACTATGGCTACACCTTC.

The chain joins TRBV18 to TRBJ2-3; the D is unclear. Trimming stripped 2 bases from V and 2 bases from J, with 5 bases between. Germline loops: CDR1 KGHSH, CDR2 LQKENI. The CDR3 loop spans 13 amino acids. This CDR3 is CASSPSITDTQYF. CDR3 nucleotides: TGTGCCAGCTCACCAAGCATCACAGATACGCAGTATTTT.

This clonotype turned up a few times. The chain joins TRBV12-3 or TRBV12-4 to TRBJ1-5, with 8 bases matching TRBD1. The CDR3 has 15 amino acids. V lost 7 bases, J lost 6 bases, and 11 bases stayed unmatched. The CDR3 DNA reads as TGTGCCAGCAACCGGGCCGGACAGGGCACTCAGCCCCAGCATTTT. It specifies CASNRAGQGTQPQHF.

This clonotype was observed a few times. The gene calls are TRBV7-6 and TRBJ2-3, with 9 bases that match TRBD2. The J segment lost 5 bases and the V segment lost 4 bases, leaving 10 bases of the junction unmatched. This CDR3 spans 16 amino acids. Germline values: CDR1 SGHVS, CDR2 FNYEAQ. CDR3 DNA sequence: TGTGCCAGCAGCTCCCGGCGGGTAGCGGGAGTAGATACGCAGTATTTT. Protein product: CASSSRRVAGVDTQYF.

The chain couples TRBV6-5 to TRBJ2-2, with TRBD1 identical over 7 bases. The CDR3 length is 16 residues. Looked up from germline, CDR1 is MNHEY and CDR2 is SVGAGI. The J segment lost 8 bases and the V segment lost 2 bases, leaving 11 bases of the junction unmatched. The CDR3 loop reads CASSYEGHRGSGELFF. For the CDR3, the DNA is TGTGCCAGCAGTTACGAGGGTCACAGGGGTTCGGGGGAGCTGTTTTTT.

This clonotype was seen many times. The V gene is TRBV18, the J gene TRBJ1-6; possible D gene TRBD1, 5 bases. The CDR3 has 13 amino acids. Trimming cost V 2 bases and J 13 bases, with 12 bases left between them. Per germline, CDR1 KGHSH and CDR2 LQKENI. The CDR3 spells CASSPIGGAPLHF. CDR3 DNA: TGTGCCAGCTCACCAATTGGCGGGGCCCCCCTCCACTTT.

The chain joins TRBV18 to TRBJ2-7, with D unclear. The germline CDR1 and CDR2 sequences are KGHSH and LQKENI. The CDR3 length is 13 residues. The V gene lost 0 bases and the J gene lost 4 bases, with 7 bases spanning the gap. CDR3 bases: TGTGCCAGCTCACCACCCTCCAGATACGAGCAGTACTTC. Its translation is CASSPPSRYEQYF.

The chain uses TRBV7-9 and TRBJ2-5; 7 positions match TRBD1. After removal of 5 bases from V and 3 bases from J, the junction contained 15 bases not matched to a gene. This CDR3 is built from 17 residues. Germline V gives CDR1 SEHNR, CDR2 FQNEAQ (reference sequence). The CDR3 spells CASSPRRTGEEKETQYF. DNA of the CDR3: TGTGCCAGCAGCCCTAGACGGACAGGCGAGGAAAAAGAGACCCAGTACTTC.